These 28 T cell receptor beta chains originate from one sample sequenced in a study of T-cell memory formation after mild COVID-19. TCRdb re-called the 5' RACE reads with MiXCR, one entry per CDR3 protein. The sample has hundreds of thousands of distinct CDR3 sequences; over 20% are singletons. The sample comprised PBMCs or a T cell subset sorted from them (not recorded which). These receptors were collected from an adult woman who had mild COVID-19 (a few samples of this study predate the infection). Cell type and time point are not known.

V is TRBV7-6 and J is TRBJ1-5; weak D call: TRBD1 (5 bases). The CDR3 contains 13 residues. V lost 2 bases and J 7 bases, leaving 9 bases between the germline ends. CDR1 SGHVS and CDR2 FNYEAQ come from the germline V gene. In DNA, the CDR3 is TGTGCCAGCAGCTTAAGTCCAGGGCAGCCCCAGCATTTT. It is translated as CASSLSPGQPQHF. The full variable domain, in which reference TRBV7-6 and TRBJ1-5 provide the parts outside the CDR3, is GAGVSQSPRYKVTKRGQDVALRCDPISGHVSLYWYRQALGQGPEFLTYFNYEAQQDKSGLPNDRFSAERPEGSISTLTIQRTEQRDSAMYRCASSLSPGQPQHFGDGTRLSIL.

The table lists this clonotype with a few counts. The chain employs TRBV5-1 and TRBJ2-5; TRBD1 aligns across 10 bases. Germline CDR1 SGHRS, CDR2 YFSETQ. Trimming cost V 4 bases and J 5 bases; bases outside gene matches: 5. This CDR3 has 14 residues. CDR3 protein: CASSTTGGQETQYF. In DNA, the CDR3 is TGCGCCAGCAGCACGACAGGGGGCCAGGAGACCCAGTACTTC.

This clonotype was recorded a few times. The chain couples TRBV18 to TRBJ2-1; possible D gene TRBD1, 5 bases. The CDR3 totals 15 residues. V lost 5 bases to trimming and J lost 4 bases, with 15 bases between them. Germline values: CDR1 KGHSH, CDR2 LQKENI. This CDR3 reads CASSEISGFYNEQFF. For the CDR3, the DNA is TGTGCCAGCTCAGAGATTTCAGGGTTTTACAATGAGCAGTTCTTC.

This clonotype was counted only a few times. The CDR3 nucleotides read TGTGCCAGCAGCCCGTTTCCCGCAGGATCCTACGAGCAGTACTTC. Its translation is CASSPFPAGSYEQYF. The J gene is TRBJ2-7, the V gene TRBV7-8; D not resolved. CDR3 length: 15 residues. V lost 5 bases to trimming and J lost 1 base, with 15 bases between them. Germline V gene data show CDR1 as SGHVS and CDR2 as FQNEAQ.

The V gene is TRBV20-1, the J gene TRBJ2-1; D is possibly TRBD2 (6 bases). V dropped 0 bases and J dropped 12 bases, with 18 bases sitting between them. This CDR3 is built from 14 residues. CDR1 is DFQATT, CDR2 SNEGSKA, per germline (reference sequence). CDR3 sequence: CSARDPGLVGLQFF. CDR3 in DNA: TGCAGTGCTAGAGACCCGGGTTTAGTGGGACTGCAGTTCTTC.

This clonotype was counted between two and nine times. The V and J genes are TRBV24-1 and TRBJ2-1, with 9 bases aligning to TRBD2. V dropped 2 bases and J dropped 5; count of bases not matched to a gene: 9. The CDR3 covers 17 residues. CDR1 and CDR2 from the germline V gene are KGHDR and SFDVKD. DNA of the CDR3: TGTGCCACCAGTGATTCGAGAGCGGGAGGATACGACAATGAGCAGTTCTTC. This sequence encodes CATSDSRAGGYDNEQFF.

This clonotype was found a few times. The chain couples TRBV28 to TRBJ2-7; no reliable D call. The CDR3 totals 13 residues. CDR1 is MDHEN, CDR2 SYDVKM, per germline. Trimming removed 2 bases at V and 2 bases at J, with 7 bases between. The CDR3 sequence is CASSLTDPYEQYF. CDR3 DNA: TGTGCCAGCAGTTTAACAGACCCCTACGAGCAGTACTTC.

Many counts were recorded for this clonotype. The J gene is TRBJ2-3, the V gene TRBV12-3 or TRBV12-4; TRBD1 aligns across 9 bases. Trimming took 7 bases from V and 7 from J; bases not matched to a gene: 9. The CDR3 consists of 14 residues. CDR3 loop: CASIPPGQGNTQYF. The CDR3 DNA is TGTGCCAGCATTCCCCCGGGACAGGGAAATACGCAGTATTTT.

The DNA of the CDR3 is TGTGCCAGCAGCTTCTGGATGTTCTCGTACTTC. This sequence encodes CASSFWMFSYF. The chain recombines TRBV21-1 with TRBJ2-7. TRBV21-1 is labeled a pseudogene. The CDR3 extends over 11 amino acids.

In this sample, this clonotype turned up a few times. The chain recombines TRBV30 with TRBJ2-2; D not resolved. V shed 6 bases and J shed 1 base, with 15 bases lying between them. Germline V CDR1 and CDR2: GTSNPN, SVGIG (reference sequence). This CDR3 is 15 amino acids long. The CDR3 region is CACHKRFGNTGELFF. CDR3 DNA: TGTGCCTGCCATAAGAGGTTTGGGAACACCGGGGAGCTGTTTTTT.

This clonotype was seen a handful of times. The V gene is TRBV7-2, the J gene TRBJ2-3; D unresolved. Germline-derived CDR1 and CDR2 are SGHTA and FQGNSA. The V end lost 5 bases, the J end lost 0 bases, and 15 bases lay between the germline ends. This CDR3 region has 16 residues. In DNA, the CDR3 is TGTGCCAGCAGCCCTCAGCGACTTCCTAGCACAGATACGCAGTATTTT. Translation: CASSPQRLPSTDTQYF.

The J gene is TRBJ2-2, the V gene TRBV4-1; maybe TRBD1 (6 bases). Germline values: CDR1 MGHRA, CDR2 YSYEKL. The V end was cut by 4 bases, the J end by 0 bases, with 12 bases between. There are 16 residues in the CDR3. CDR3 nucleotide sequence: TGCGCCAGCAGCCTACTCCGGACAGCGAACACCGGGGAGCTGTTTTTT. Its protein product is CASSLLRTANTGELFF.

In nucleotides, the CDR3 is TGTGCCAGCAGTGAGTGGCTAGATTCCAATCAGCCCCAGCATTTT. Translated, it gives CASSEWLDSNQPQHF. The J gene is TRBJ1-5, the V gene TRBV2; D unresolved. The CDR3 contains 15 residues. The V end lost 3 bases, the J end lost 3 bases, and 12 bases lay between the germline ends. Germline CDR1 is SNHLY and CDR2 is FYNNEI. The full variable domain, its missing parts supplied by reference TRBV2 and TRBJ1-5, is EPEVTQTPSHQVTQMGQEVILRCVPISNHLYFYWYRQILGQKVEFLVSFYNNEISEKSEIFDDQFSVERPDGSNFTLKIRSTKLEDSAMYFCASSEWLDSNQPQHFGDGTRLSIL.

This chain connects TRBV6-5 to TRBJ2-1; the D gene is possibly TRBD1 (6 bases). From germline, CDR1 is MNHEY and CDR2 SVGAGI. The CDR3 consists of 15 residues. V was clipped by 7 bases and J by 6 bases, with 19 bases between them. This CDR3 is CASTGDRSPFNEQFF. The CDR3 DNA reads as TGTGCCAGCACCGGAGACAGGTCACCCTTCAATGAGCAGTTCTTC.

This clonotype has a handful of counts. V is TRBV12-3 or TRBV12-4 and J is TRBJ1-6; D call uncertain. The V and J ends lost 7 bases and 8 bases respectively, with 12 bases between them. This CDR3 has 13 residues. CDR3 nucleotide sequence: TGTGCCAGCAACGAGCACGGAGATTCACCCCTCCACTTT. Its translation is CASNEHGDSPLHF.

Here the CDR3 reads CASSRDTSYEQYF. The CDR3 DNA sequence: TGTGCCAGCAGCCGGGACACTTCCTACGAGCAGTACTTC. The chain employs TRBV4-2 and TRBJ2-7; D possibly corresponds to TRBD1 (6 bases). Trimming took off 4 bases at V and 1 base at J, with 8 bases between the two ends. Germline V CDR1 and CDR2: LGHNA, YNFKEQ. The length of the CDR3 is 13 residues.

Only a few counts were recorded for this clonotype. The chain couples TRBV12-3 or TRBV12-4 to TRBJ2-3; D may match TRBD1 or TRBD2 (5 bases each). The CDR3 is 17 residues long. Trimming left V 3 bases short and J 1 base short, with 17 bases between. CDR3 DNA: TGTGCCAGCAGTTTCGCTGGGGCGGCTAGCCGCACAGATACGCAGTATTTT. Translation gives CASSFAGAASRTDTQYF.

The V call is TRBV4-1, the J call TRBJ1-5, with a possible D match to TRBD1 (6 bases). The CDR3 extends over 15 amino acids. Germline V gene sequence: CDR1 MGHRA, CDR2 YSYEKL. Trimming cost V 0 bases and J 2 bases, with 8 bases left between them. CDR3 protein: CASSQEGGRNQPQHF. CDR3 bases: TGCGCCAGCAGCCAAGAGGGGGGCCGCAATCAGCCCCAGCATTTT.

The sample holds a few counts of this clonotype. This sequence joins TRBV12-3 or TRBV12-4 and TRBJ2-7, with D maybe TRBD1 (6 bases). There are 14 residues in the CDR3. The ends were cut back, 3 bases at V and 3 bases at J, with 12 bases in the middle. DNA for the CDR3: TGTGCCAGCAGTTTCAGGGGTGCGAGCTACGAGCAGTACTTC. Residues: CASSFRGASYEQYF.

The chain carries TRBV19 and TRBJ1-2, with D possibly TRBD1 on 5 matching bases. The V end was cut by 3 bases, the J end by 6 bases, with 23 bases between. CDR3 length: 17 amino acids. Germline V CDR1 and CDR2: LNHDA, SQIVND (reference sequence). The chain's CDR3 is CASSIQLMGPERNGYTF. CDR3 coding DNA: TGTGCCAGTAGTATTCAGCTGATGGGACCGGAACGAAATGGCTACACCTTC.

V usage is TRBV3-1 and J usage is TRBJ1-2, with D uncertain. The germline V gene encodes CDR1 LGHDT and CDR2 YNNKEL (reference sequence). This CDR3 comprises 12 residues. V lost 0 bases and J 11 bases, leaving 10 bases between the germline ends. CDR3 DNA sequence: TGTGCCAGCAGCCAAGATACGAGGAGGTACACCTTC. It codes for CASSQDTRRYTF.

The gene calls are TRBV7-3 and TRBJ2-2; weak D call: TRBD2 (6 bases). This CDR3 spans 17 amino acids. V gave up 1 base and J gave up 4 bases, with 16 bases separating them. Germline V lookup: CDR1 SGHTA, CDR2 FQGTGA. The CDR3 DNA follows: TGTGCCAGCAGCTTAATGGGATCCGGGACTGGCACCGGGGAGCTGTTTTTT. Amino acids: CASSLMGSGTGTGELFF.

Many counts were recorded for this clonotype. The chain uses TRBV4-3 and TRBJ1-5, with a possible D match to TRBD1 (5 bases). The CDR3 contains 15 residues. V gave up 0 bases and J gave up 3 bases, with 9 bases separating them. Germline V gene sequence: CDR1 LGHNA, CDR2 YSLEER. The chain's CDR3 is CASSQDWGDNQPQHF. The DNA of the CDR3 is TGCGCCAGCAGCCAAGATTGGGGGGACAATCAGCCCCAGCATTTT.

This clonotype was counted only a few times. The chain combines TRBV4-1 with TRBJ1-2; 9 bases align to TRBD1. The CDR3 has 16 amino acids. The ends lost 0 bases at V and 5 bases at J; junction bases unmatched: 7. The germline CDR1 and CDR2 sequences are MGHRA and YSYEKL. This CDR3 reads CASSQDPGTGRYGYTF. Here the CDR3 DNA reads TGCGCCAGCAGCCAAGACCCGGGGACAGGGAGGTATGGCTACACCTTC.

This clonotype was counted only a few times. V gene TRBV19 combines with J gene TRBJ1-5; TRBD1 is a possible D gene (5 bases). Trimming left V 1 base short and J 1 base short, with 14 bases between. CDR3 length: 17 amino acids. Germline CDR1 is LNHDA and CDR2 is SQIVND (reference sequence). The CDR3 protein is CASSIGFRGRSNQPQHF. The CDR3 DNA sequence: TGTGCCAGTAGTATAGGTTTTCGGGGACGGAGCAATCAGCCCCAGCATTTT.

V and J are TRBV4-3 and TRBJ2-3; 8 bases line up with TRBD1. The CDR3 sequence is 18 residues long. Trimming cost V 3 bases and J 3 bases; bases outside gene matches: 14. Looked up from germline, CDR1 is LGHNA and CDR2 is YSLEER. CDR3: CASSQASHRGLSTDTQYF. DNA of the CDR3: TGCGCCAGCAGCCAGGCCTCCCACAGGGGGTTATCGACAGATACGCAGTATTTT.

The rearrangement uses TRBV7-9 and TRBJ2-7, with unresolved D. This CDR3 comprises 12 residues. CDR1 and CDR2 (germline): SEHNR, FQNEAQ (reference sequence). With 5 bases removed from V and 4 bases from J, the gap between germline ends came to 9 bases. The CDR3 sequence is CASSTVEYEQYF. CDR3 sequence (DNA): TGTGCCAGCAGCACCGTAGAGTACGAGCAGTACTTC.

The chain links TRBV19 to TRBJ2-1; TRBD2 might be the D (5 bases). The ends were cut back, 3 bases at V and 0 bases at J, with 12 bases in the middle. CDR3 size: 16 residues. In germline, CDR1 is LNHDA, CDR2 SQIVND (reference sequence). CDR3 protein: CASSILSGYSYNEQFF. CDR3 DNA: TGTGCCAGTAGTATCCTCAGCGGTTACTCCTACAATGAGCAGTTCTTC.